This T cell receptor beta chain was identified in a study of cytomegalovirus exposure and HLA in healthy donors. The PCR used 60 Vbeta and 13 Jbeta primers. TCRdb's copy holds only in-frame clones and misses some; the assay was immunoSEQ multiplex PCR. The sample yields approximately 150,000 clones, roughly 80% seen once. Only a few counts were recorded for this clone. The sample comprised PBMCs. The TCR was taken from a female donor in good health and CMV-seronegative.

The CDR3 DNA reads as TGTGCCAGCAGCTTATCCGGACAGGCTAACTATGGCTACACCTTC. This gives the protein CASSLSGQANYGYTF. The rearrangement links TRBV5-6 to TRBJ1-2, with 7 bases fitting TRBD1. The CDR3 length is 15 residues. CDR1 and CDR2 from the germline V gene are SGHDT and YYEEEE. Trimming at V came to 2 bases and at J to 0 bases, leaving 4 bases not matched to a gene.